These 30 T cell receptor beta chains originate from one sample sequenced in a study of T cells in Graves' hyperthyroidism and ophthalmopathy. Using RNA transcripts as the source, TCR beta CDR3 regions were amplified. An initial round of RT-PCR targeting the TCR CDR3 relied on the HTBI primer set. Via MiXCR, TCRdb re-called the multiplex PCR reads, giving one row per CDR3 protein. The sample includes approximately 320,000 distinct CDR3 sequences, roughly 15% seen only once; the top ten take 33%. The sample consisted of blood. These receptor sequences come from a man aged 25 to 40 with Graves' hyperthyroidism.

About this clonotype: A much larger clone lies one base from this, so it may be a read error. Given the absence of the conserved phenylalanine or tryptophan at the CDR3 end, a read error is likely. The chain has TRBV10-3 and TRBJ2-7; 7 nucleotides line up with TRBD1. The germline V gene encodes CDR1 ENHRY and CDR2 SYGVKD. The CDR3 spans 15 residues. V lost 3 bases and J lost 1; bases outside the gene matches: 6. Here the CDR3 DNA reads TGTGCCATCAGTGAAATTACAGGGGAGTCCTACGAGCAGTACTAC. Its translation: CAISEITGESYEQYY.

In this sample, this clonotype turned up many times. The chain has TRBV5-1 and TRBJ1-2; D unresolved. The CDR3 consists of 14 residues. Trimming cost V 7 bases and J 4 bases, with 17 bases left between them. Germline CDR1 is SGHRS and CDR2 is YFSETQ. The CDR3 DNA sequence: TGCGCCAGCTCGAAGATTGGGGTAGCCTATGGCTACACCTTC. Encoded protein: CASSKIGVAYGYTF. Full variable domain (missing parts from reference TRBV5-1 and TRBJ1-2): KAGVTQTPRYLIKTRGQQVTLSCSPISGHRSVSWYQQTPGQGLQFLFEYFSETQRNKGNFPGRFSGRQFSNSRSEMNVSTLELGDSALYLCASSKIGVAYGYTFGSGTRLTVV.

The V call is TRBV5-1, the J call TRBJ1-6; D is ambiguous. Trimming shortened V by 4 bases and J by 8 bases, and 16 bases separated the two germline ends. CDR1 and CDR2 from the germline V gene are SGHRS and YFSETQ. The CDR3 sequence is 15 residues long. This CDR3 is CASSPRPSTDSPLHF. CDR3 sequence (DNA): TGCGCCAGCAGCCCAAGGCCCAGTACGGATTCACCCCTCCACTTT.

The sample holds a few counts of this clonotype. J is TRBJ1-5 and V is TRBV20-1; 10 positions agree with TRBD1. Trimming cost V 5 bases and J 8 bases; bases outside gene matches: 15. CDR1 is DFQATT and CDR2 is SNEGSKA in the germline V gene (reference sequence). The CDR3 is 16 amino acids. The CDR3 nucleotides read TGCAGTGCTTATCCGGGACAGGGGAGTTCGAGGAAGCCCCAGCATTTT. Its translation is CSAYPGQGSSRKPQHF.

This clonotype appeared a few times. V usage is TRBV28 and J usage is TRBJ2-7; unclear D gene. Trimming stripped 6 bases from V and 5 bases from J, with 14 bases between. Germline V CDR1 and CDR2: MDHEN, SYDVKM. The CDR3 covers 13 residues. The CDR3 DNA follows: TGTGCCAGCAGCCCCCCTGGGTTGAACGAGCAGTACTTC. This codes for CASSPPGLNEQYF.

This clonotype was seen many times. V gene TRBV7-3 combines with J gene TRBJ2-7; 11 bases fit TRBD1. This CDR3 spans 13 amino acids. After removal of 2 bases from V and 6 bases from J, the junction contained 0 bases not matched to a gene. Germline V gene lookup returns CDR1 SGHTA and CDR2 FQGTGA. The DNA of the CDR3 is TGTGCCAGCAGCTTAGGACAGGGGGCCGAGCAGTACTTC. This translates into CASSLGQGAEQYF.

This chain joins TRBV6-1 and TRBJ2-1; D may be TRBD1 (5 bases). Germline CDR1 MNHNS, CDR2 SASEGT. Deletions cut 5 bases from V and 0 bases from J, with 14 bases between. This CDR3 is 16 amino acids long. This chain's CDR3 is CASSSREPSSYNEQFF. The CDR3 nucleotides read TGTGCCAGCAGTAGCAGGGAACCCAGCTCCTACAATGAGCAGTTCTTC.

The table lists this clonotype with many counts. The CDR3 region has the DNA TGTGCCAGCAGCGAGCGGGTGGTAAGGAGCTTGGAGACCCAGTACTTC. Protein product: CASSERVVRSLETQYF. The chain recombines TRBV11-2 with TRBJ2-5; TRBD2 is a possible D gene (6 bases). Trimming stripped 5 bases from V and 5 bases from J, with 21 bases between. CDR1 is SGHAT and CDR2 is FQNNGV in the germline V gene. The CDR3 runs to 16 residues.

V and J are TRBV24-1 and TRBJ2-6; 7 bases agree with TRBD1. Germline CDR1 and CDR2: KGHDR and SFDVKD. The V segment lost 4 bases and the J segment 4 bases; nucleotides outside the gene matches: 6. This CDR3 spans 16 amino acids. The CDR3 coding sequence is TGTGCCACCAGTGAGAAACAGGGGTCAGGGGCCAACGTCCTGACTTTC. Translated: CATSEKQGSGANVLTF.

This chain joins TRBV5-6 and TRBJ2-5, with D perhaps matching TRBD2 (6 bases). Germline values: CDR1 SGHDT, CDR2 YYEEEE. The CDR3 totals 12 residues. CDR3 amino acids: CARLGEKETQYF. The CDR3 DNA follows: TGTGCTCGACTAGGGGAAAAAGAGACCCAGTACTTC. The variable domain in full, with the rest retrieved from reference TRBV5-6 and TRBJ2-5, is DAGVTQSPTHLIKTRGQQVTLRCSPKSGHDTVSWYQQALGQGPQFIFQYYEEEERQRGNFPDRFSGHQFPNYSSELNVNALLLGDSALYLCARLGEKETQYFGPGTRLLVL.

The chain carries TRBV5-6 and TRBJ1-4; TRBD1 is a possible D gene (5 bases). The V end was cut by 1 base, the J end by 4 bases, with 11 bases between. Germline V gene sequence: CDR1 SGHDT, CDR2 YYEEEE. The CDR3 covers 15 residues. DNA of the CDR3: TGTGCCAGCAGCTTGTTTGGGACCGGTAATGAAAAACTGTTTTTT. Residues: CASSLFGTGNEKLFF.

This clonotype was seen at least ten times. The chain uses TRBV9 and TRBJ2-7; D perhaps matches TRBD2 (6 bases). Germline assignment: CDR1 SGDLS and CDR2 YYNGEE. Trimming cost V 4 bases and J 2 bases, with 16 bases left between them. This CDR3 is built from 15 residues. In nucleotides, the CDR3 is TGTGCCAGCAGCAACTCCGTAGCGGCTACCTACGAGCAGTACTTC. Protein sequence: CASSNSVAATYEQYF.

This clonotype was seen at least ten times. The chain links TRBV5-1 to TRBJ2-3, with 8 bases lining up with TRBD2. The CDR3 has 14 residues. Per the germline V gene, CDR1 is SGHRS and CDR2 is YFSETQ. V dropped 1 base and J dropped 5; count of bases not matched to a gene: 3. The CDR3 sequence is CASSLRLAGDTQYF. The CDR3 DNA reads as TGCGCCAGCAGCTTGCGGCTAGCGGGAGATACGCAGTATTTT.

This clonotype has ten or more counts. This chain connects TRBV19 to TRBJ2-5; D is unresolved. The CDR3 length is 15 residues. The V gene's germline CDR1 is LNHDA and CDR2 SQIVND (reference sequence). V was shortened by 5 bases and J by 7 bases, with 20 bases between the two germline ends. The CDR3 DNA sequence: TGTGCCAGTAGTGGAACACCTCTGGGAATGGGGACCCAGTACTTC. It translates to CASSGTPLGMGTQYF.

This clonotype was counted many times. The chain carries TRBV6-1 and TRBJ1-2, with TRBD1 as a possible D gene (6 bases). The CDR3 contains 16 residues. Germline V gene sequence: CDR1 MNHNS, CDR2 SASEGT. The germline V and J ends were trimmed by 2 bases and 0 bases, with 13 bases remaining between them. The CDR3, as DNA: TGTGCCAGCAGTGAATCCCGACAGGTCGCTAACTATGGCTACACCTTC. As protein: CASSESRQVANYGYTF.

This clonotype appeared many times. The chain carries TRBV6-1 and TRBJ2-3; the D call may be TRBD1 or TRBD2 (5 bases each). CDR1 and CDR2 from the germline V gene are MNHNS and SASEGT. The CDR3 has 14 residues. The V end lost 6 bases, the J end lost 1 base, and 11 bases lay between the germline ends. CDR3 region: CASSRDGGTDTQYF. CDR3 nucleotides: TGTGCCAGCAGCCGGGACGGGGGCACAGATACGCAGTATTTT.

The V gene is TRBV10-3, the J gene TRBJ2-1; D may be TRBD1 or TRBD2 (5 bases each). This CDR3 spans 11 amino acids. Germline lookup yields CDR1 ENHRY and CDR2 SYGVKD. Trimming removed 11 bases from V and 6 bases from J, with 11 bases in between. CDR3 DNA sequence: TGTGCCGCCAGAGGGACCAATGAGCAGTTCTTC. This codes for CAARGTNEQFF.

This clonotype was recorded at least ten times. Here the CDR3 DNA reads TGTGCCAGCAGCTTAGGCCCCGTCGGGGGGTTAGAGACCCAGTACTTC. Protein: CASSLGPVGGLETQYF. The chain combines TRBV11-2 with TRBJ2-5; TRBD2 agrees at 7 bases. This CDR3 is built from 16 residues. Germline values: CDR1 SGHAT, CDR2 FQNNGV. V lost 1 base, J lost 4 bases, and 9 bases stayed unmatched.

The chain links TRBV28 to TRBJ2-7, with D uncertain. Germline V CDR1 and CDR2: MDHEN, SYDVKM. Trimming shortened V by 7 bases and J by 0 bases, and 10 bases separated the two germline ends. This CDR3 comprises 13 residues. CDR3 in amino acids: CASKRTSSYEQYF. CDR3 nucleotides: TGTGCCAGCAAACGAACAAGCTCCTACGAGCAGTACTTC.

This clonotype appeared many times. This sequence joins TRBV12-3 or TRBV12-4 and TRBJ2-1, with D uncertain. Trimming took 4 bases from V and 8 from J, leaving 15 bases between them. The CDR3 contains 14 residues. CDR3: CASSYRVIRDEQFF. The DNA for the CDR3 is TGTGCCAGCAGTTACCGGGTCATCCGGGATGAGCAGTTCTTC.

This clonotype was counted ten times or more. This sequence joins TRBV10-2 and TRBJ2-3; D not certain. V was shortened by 9 bases and J by 3 bases, with 16 bases between the two germline ends. The germline V gene encodes CDR1 WSHSY and CDR2 SAAADI. CDR3 length: 14 residues. In nucleotides, the CDR3 is TGCGCCAGTTCTCGGAGAACCGGTACAGATACGCAGTATTTT. Residues: CASSRRTGTDTQYF.

The chain combines TRBV14 with TRBJ2-5; 13 bases align to TRBD2. V lost 0 bases and J lost 0; bases outside the gene matches: 7. Germline CDR1 SGHDN, CDR2 FVKESK. The CDR3 consists of 19 residues. CDR3 sequence: CASSQDNLLAGGNQETQYF. The DNA of the CDR3 is TGTGCCAGCAGCCAAGATAATCTACTAGCGGGAGGGAACCAAGAGACCCAGTACTTC.

On this clonotype: A much bigger clone sits one base away, suggesting this may be a read error. The rearrangement joins TRBV11-1 to TRBJ2-2; D unresolved. Germline V gene sequence: CDR1 SGHAT, CDR2 FQDESV (reference sequence). The CDR3 spans 17 residues. The V end was cut by 2 bases, the J end by 1 base, with 14 bases between. As DNA, the CDR3 is TGTGCCAGCAGCTTAAGTTTCGAGTTCGTGAACACCGGGGAGCTGTTTTTT. This translates into CASSLSFEFVNTGELFF.

This clonotype was recorded many times. The CDR3 coding sequence is TGTGCCAGTCGGATTAGCGGGATGGGCCAAGAGACCCAGTACTTC. Translated: CASRISGMGQETQYF. The rearrangement joins TRBV6-2 or TRBV6-3 to TRBJ2-5; 8 positions agree with TRBD2. The CDR3 consists of 15 residues. Per germline, CDR1 MNHEY and CDR2 SVGEGT. The junction had 10 bases not matched to a gene; V was cut back by 9 bases and J by 1 base.

This clonotype has at least ten counts. The chain uses TRBV30 and TRBJ1-4; tentatively, D is TRBD1 (5 bases). The ends were cut back, 2 bases at V and 0 bases at J, with 10 bases in the middle. Germline V gene lookup returns CDR1 GTSNPN and CDR2 SVGIG (reference sequence). CDR3 length equals 15 residues. DNA for the CDR3: TGTGCCTGGAGTAAACGAGGGGCAACTAATGAAAAACTGTTTTTT. It specifies CAWSKRGATNEKLFF.

The V call is TRBV7-9, the J call TRBJ2-3; TRBD2 is a possible D gene (6 bases). The CDR3 has 16 amino acids. CDR1 and CDR2 from the germline V gene are SEHNR and FQNEAQ (reference sequence). V lost 3 bases, J lost 2 bases, and 15 bases lay in between. The CDR3 loop is CASSLDNRGFTDTQYF. Written as DNA, the CDR3 is TGTGCCAGCAGCTTGGACAATCGGGGGTTCACAGATACGCAGTATTTT.

This clonotype was detected a few times. The rearrangement links TRBV19 to TRBJ2-5; 12 nucleotides align to TRBD2. Germline values: CDR1 LNHDA, CDR2 SQIVND (reference sequence). The CDR3 consists of 16 residues. V lost 1 base to trimming and J lost 4 bases; unmatched junction nucleotides: 4. The CDR3 DNA reads as TGTGCCAGTAGTATAGGACTAGCGGGAGTAGGAGAGACCCAGTACTTC. Translation: CASSIGLAGVGETQYF. The whole variable domain, filled in from reference TRBV19 and TRBJ2-5, reads DGGITQSPKYLFRKEGQNVTLSCEQNLNHDAMYWYRQDPGQGLRLIYYSQIVNDFQKGDIAEGYSVSREKKESFPLTVTSAQKNPTAFYLCASSIGLAGVGETQYFGPGTRLLVL.

Only a few counts were recorded for this clonotype. A read error may be the cause here, since a much bigger clone is one base away. The gene calls are TRBV2 and TRBJ2-1; possibly TRBD1 for D (5 bases). The germline CDR1 and CDR2 sequences are SNHLY and FYNNEI. This CDR3 is 13 amino acids long. V was pared by 4 bases and J by 12 bases, with 16 bases between. The DNA of the CDR3 is TGTGCCAGCAGTGCAGGGTTGGGTTTTGGGCAGTTCTTC. This translates into CASSAGLGFGQFF.

V and J are TRBV2 and TRBJ1-1; 7 bases agree with TRBD1. The trim removed 3 bases at V and 2 bases at J, leaving 6 bases unmatched. CDR1 SNHLY and CDR2 FYNNEI come from the germline V gene. The CDR3 consists of 15 residues. The CDR3 reads CASSDQGGGNTEAFF. DNA of the CDR3: TGTGCCAGCAGTGATCAGGGGGGAGGAAACACTGAAGCTTTCTTT.

This clonotype was recorded at least ten times. V and J are TRBV11-2 and TRBJ2-5; a possible D gene is TRBD1 (5 bases). The CDR3 is made up of 16 amino acids. V lost 5 bases and J lost 4, with 20 bases in between. From germline, CDR1 is SGHAT and CDR2 FQNNGV. The chain's CDR3 is CASSPWAIGAAETQYF. CDR3 coding DNA: TGTGCCAGCAGCCCATGGGCGATTGGGGCGGCAGAGACCCAGTACTTC.